These 9 T cell receptor beta chains originate from one sample sequenced in a study of T cell responses to AZD1222 COVID-19 vaccine. Data came from immunoSEQ multiplex PCR; TCRdb stores just in-frame clones and leaves some out. The sample comprises approximately 100,000 clones, 90% of which are singletons, and 1% to 1.5% rests with the top ten. The input for sequencing was peripheral blood, taken on day 0 of AZD1222 vaccination. The receptors shown here come from an adult in good health.

The rearrangement uses TRBV4-1 and TRBJ2-1; maybe TRBD1 (5 bases). Germline V gives CDR1 MGHRA, CDR2 YSYEKL. Trimming pared 1 base from V and 6 bases from J, leaving 7 bases between. The CDR3 length is 13 residues. The CDR3 loop reads CASSQGTTNEQFF. CDR3 in DNA: TGCGCCAGCAGCCAAGGGACAACCAATGAGCAGTTCTTC.

The chain employs TRBV11-2 and TRBJ2-7, with no clear D. The germline CDR1 and CDR2 sequences are SGHAT and FQNNGV. This CDR3 is 14 amino acids long. V gave up 8 bases and J gave up 0 bases, with 14 bases separating them. DNA of the CDR3: TGTGCCAGCTCTAAACCGGCAGCCTCCTACGAGCAGTACTTC. Its protein product is CASSKPAASYEQYF.

This clone has just one count. Other DNA sequences in this sample translate to the same CDR3. V gene TRBV7-9 combines with J gene TRBJ1-1; D gene unclear. There are 12 residues in the CDR3. Deletions cut 3 bases from V and 0 bases from J, with 2 bases between. Per the germline V gene, CDR1 is SEHNR and CDR2 is FQNEAQ (reference sequence). CDR3 protein: CASSFLNTEAFF. CDR3 coding DNA: TGTGCCAGCAGCTTTTTGAACACTGAAGCTTTCTTT.

The V gene is TRBV27, the J gene TRBJ2-7; TRBD2 matches at 10 bases. Germline CDR1 is MNHEY and CDR2 is SMNVEV (reference sequence). There are 15 residues in the CDR3. V dropped 5 bases and J dropped 0; count of bases not matched to a gene: 4. The CDR3 is CASSARTSGSYEQYF. The CDR3 region has the DNA TGTGCCAGCAGTGCGCGGACTAGCGGCTCCTACGAGCAGTACTTC.

This chain connects TRBV12-3 or TRBV12-4 to TRBJ1-5; D call uncertain. The CDR3 is 13 residues long. Trimming removed 5 bases at V and 6 bases at J, with 11 bases between. CDR3 residues: CASSPLGIQPQHF. The CDR3 region has the DNA TGTGCCAGCAGTCCCCTCGGGATTCAGCCCCAGCATTTT.

The chain joins TRBV25-1 to TRBJ2-3, with a possible D match to TRBD2 (5 bases). CDR1 is MGHDK, CDR2 SYGVNS, per germline. V shed 2 bases and J shed 2 bases, with 8 bases lying between them. CDR3 length: 14 residues. DNA for the CDR3: TGTGCCAGCAGTGAAGTAGCGCCCACAGATACGCAGTATTTT. Amino acids: CASSEVAPTDTQYF.

The chain couples TRBV5-6 to TRBJ1-2; 7 nucleotides agree with TRBD1. V lost 4 bases, J lost 8 bases, and 17 bases stayed unmatched. Germline values: CDR1 SGHDT, CDR2 YYEEEE. The CDR3 is made up of 16 amino acids. CDR3 loop: CASSLIRKDRLNGYTF. The CDR3 DNA reads as TGTGCCAGCAGCCTTATAAGGAAGGACAGGTTGAACGGCTACACCTTC.

The J gene is TRBJ1-5, the V gene TRBV28, with D unclear. The CDR3 is 15 amino acids. Between the trimmed V and J ends, which lost 2 bases and 1 base, there was a span of 9 bases. The germline gives CDR1 MDHEN, CDR2 SYDVKM. The DNA for the CDR3 is TGTGCCAGCAGTTTACAAGGAAGGAGCAATCAGCCCCAGCATTTT. Translation: CASSLQGRSNQPQHF.

The J gene is TRBJ1-2, the V gene TRBV5-5, with D perhaps matching TRBD1 (5 bases). CDR1 and CDR2 from the germline V gene are SGHKS and YYEKEE (reference sequence). The CDR3 spans 15 residues. Trimming stripped 0 bases from V and 2 bases from J, with 11 bases between. The CDR3 protein is CASSLDVGLNYGYTF. CDR3 DNA sequence: TGTGCCAGCAGCTTGGATGTGGGGCTCAACTATGGCTACACCTTC.